The rows below give T cell receptor beta chains drawn from one sample of a study of cytomegalovirus exposure and HLA in healthy donors. Clones were read by immunoSEQ multiplex PCR, and TCRdb kept only the in-frame ones, dropping some. The sample contains 150,000 to 200,000 clones, approximately 88% of which appear only once. The sequencing input was PBMCs. The receptors stem from a woman under 30 in good health and CMV-seronegative. Both conserved end residues are part of each CDR3. The D gene is left open where the match is weak. Size is omitted from some rows. Given values are once, few, many or a class for expanded clones.

J gene | D gene | V gene | clone size | CDR3 protein | CDR3 DNA
TRBJ2-7 | . | TRBV25-1 | . | CASSPRVGGYEQYF | TGTGCCAGCAGTCCCCGGGTGGGGGGTTACGAGCAGTACTTC
TRBJ1-2 | TRBD1 | TRBV5-4 | . | CASSLGTGGDGYGYTF | TGTGCCAGCAGCTTGGGGACAGGGGGCGACGGCTATGGCTACACCTTC
TRBJ2-3 | TRBD2 | TRBV9 | . | CASSRQTSGGFTDTQYF | TGTGCCAGCAGCAGACAAACTAGCGGGGGTTTTACAGATACGCAGTATTTT
TRBJ1-2 | TRBD1 | TRBV11-3 | few | CASSRTLDRGGYTF | TGTGCCAGCAGCCGCACCTTAGACAGGGGCGGCTACACCTTC
TRBJ1-2 | . | TRBV6-1 | . | CASSESDGGDYGYTF | TGTGCCAGCAGTGAGTCGGACGGAGGAGACTATGGCTACACCTTC
TRBJ1-2 | . | TRBV7-9 | . | CSSSLGGGGYTF | TGTTCCAGCAGCTTAGGAGGCGGTGGCTACACCTTC
TRBJ1-1 | . | TRBV6-5 | . | CASSHYRATNTEAFF | TGTGCCAGCAGCCACTACAGGGCTACGAACACTGAAGCTTTCTTT
TRBJ2-4 | . | TRBV5-1 | . | CASSLLGGAKNSQYF | TGCGCCAGCAGCTTGTTGGGGGGAGCCAAAAACAGTCAGTACTTC
TRBJ2-7 | TRBD2 | TRBV5-1 | . | CASSRTSSGGRYEQYF | TGCGCCAGCAGCCGAACATCTAGCGGGGGGAGATACGAGCAGTACTTC
TRBJ2-7 | TRBD1 | TRBV12-5 | . | CASALGQPGEISKYF | TGTGCTAGTGCCCTGGGACAGCCCGGGGAAATAAGCAAGTACTTC
TRBJ1-2 | TRBD1 | TRBV9 | . | CASSPIGQGGGYTF | TGTGCCAGCAGCCCCATCGGACAGGGAGGGGGCTACACCTTC
TRBJ1-3 | TRBD1 | TRBV19 | . | CASSRPKFRDRSRLDSGNTIYF | TGTGCCAGTAGTAGACCAAAATTCCGGGACAGGAGTAGACTAGACTCTGGAAACACCATATATTTT
TRBJ2-7 | . | TRBV7-9 | . | CASSYPPPQGSGEQYF | TGTGCCAGCAGTTATCCCCCCCCTCAGGGTTCTGGTGAGCAGTACTTC
TRBJ2-7 | TRBD2 | TRBV4-1 | few | CASSQEGERGPFEQYF | TGTGCCAGCAGCCAAGAGGGTGAGCGGGGCCCCTTCGAGCAGTACTTC
TRBJ2-1 | TRBD2 | TRBV9 | . | CASSVFDGGAREQFF | TGTGCCAGCAGCGTATTTGACGGGGGGGCACGTGAGCAGTTCTTC
TRBJ2-7 | . | TRBV16 | few | CASSQSDQGFNYEQYF | TGTGCCAGCAGCCAATCGGATCAGGGGTTCAACTACGAGCAGTACTTC
TRBJ1-1 | . | TRBV5-4 | . | CASSFSVNTEAFF | TGTGCCAGCAGCTTCTCAGTGAACACTGAAGCTTTCTTT
TRBJ2-5 | TRBD1 | TRBV5-4 | . | CASSHGGQGGETQYF | TGTGCCAGCAGCCACGGGGGACAGGGGGGAGAGACCCAGTACTTC
TRBJ2-3 | . | TRBV5-4 | . | CASSREVIDTQYF | TGTGCCAGCAGCCGAGAAGTAATAGATACGCAGTATTTT
TRBJ2-2 | . | TRBV19 | . | CASSLSSASGELFF | TGTGCCAGTAGTCTTTCTAGCGCATCCGGGGAGCTGTTTTTT
TRBJ2-7 | TRBD1 | TRBV2 | . | CASSESQGDSYEQYF | TGTGCCAGCAGTGAAAGTCAGGGGGATTCATACGAGCAGTACTTC
TRBJ1-2 | . | TRBV29-1 | . | CSVEADRYGYTF | TGCAGCGTTGAGGCGGATCGCTATGGCTACACCTTC
TRBJ2-7 | TRBD1 | TRBV11-2 | . | CASSSIRGQGASEQYF | TGTGCCAGCAGTTCAATCCGGGGACAGGGGGCGAGTGAGCAGTACTTC
TRBJ2-1 | TRBD2 | TRBV5-1 | . | CASSLRVAGKEQFF | TGCGCCAGCAGCTTGAGGGTAGCGGGGAAAGAGCAGTTCTTC
TRBJ2-7 | TRBD1 | TRBV6-5 | . | CASSYSDQGARSEQYF | TGTGCCAGCAGTTACTCAGACCAGGGGGCGCGATCCGAGCAGTACTTC
TRBJ1-2 | TRBD1 | TRBV27 | . | CASLKRGRGQEGYTF | TGTGCCAGCCTAAAGAGGGGCAGGGGGCAGGAAGGCTACACCTTC
TRBJ2-5 | TRBD2 | TRBV5-1 | . | CASSLGRGAVETQYF | TGCGCCAGCAGCCTTGGGCGGGGGGCAGTGGAGACCCAGTACTTC
TRBJ2-1 | . | TRBV10-2 | . | CASSGQGYNEQFF | TGCGCCAGCAGTGGCCAGGGGTACAATGAGCAGTTCTTC
TRBJ2-2 | . | TRBV19 | . | CASSVSILSGELFF | TGTGCCAGTAGTGTCAGTATTCTGTCCGGGGAGCTGTTTTTT
TRBJ2-3 | . | TRBV7-3 | . | CASSLIATDTQYF | TGTGCCAGCAGCCTCATAGCGACAGATACGCAGTATTTT
TRBJ1-1 | . | TRBV27 | . | CASSLSGGIGTEAFF | TGTGCCAGCAGTTTATCGGGCGGGATCGGGACTGAAGCTTTCTTT
TRBJ1-1 | TRBD1 | TRBV28 | . | CAGSSGTDPLGAFF | TGTGCCGGTTCCTCCGGGACAGACCCCTTGGGGGCTTTCTTT
TRBJ1-2 | . | TRBV7-9 | . | CASSHTGGLTNFGYTF | TGTGCCAGCAGCCATACTGGAGGGTTGACCAACTTTGGCTACACCTTC
TRBJ2-1 | . | TRBV29-1 | . | CSVEPIGSSYNEQFF | TGCAGCGTTGAACCGATTGGCTCCTCCTACAATGAGCAGTTCTTC
TRBJ1-2 | . | TRBV5-4 | . | CASSLVPSPYLFDKSGYTF | TGTGCCAGCAGCTTGGTGCCTTCACCCTATCTGTTTGATAAGTCTGGCTACACCTTC
TRBJ1-2 | TRBD1 | TRBV15 | . | CATSPPGQIFGYTF | TGTGCCACCAGCCCTCCGGGACAGATTTTTGGCTACACCTTC
TRBJ2-5 | . | TRBV9 | . | CASSTSWGGETQYF | TGTGCCAGCAGCACCTCCTGGGGAGGAGAGACCCAGTACTTC
TRBJ1-5 | TRBD1 | TRBV18 | . | CASSPYGTENQPQHF | TGTGCCAGCTCACCTTACGGGACAGAGAATCAGCCCCAGCATTTT
TRBJ2-5 | . | TRBV29-1 | . | CSVQGAIQETQYF | TGCAGCGTCCAAGGGGCCATCCAAGAGACCCAGTACTTC
TRBJ2-2 | TRBD2 | TRBV15 | few | CATSRGLAGGTGELFF | TGTGCCACCAGCAGAGGACTAGCGGGGGGGACCGGGGAGCTGTTTTTT
TRBJ2-2 | . | TRBV5-1 | . | CASSPRGSTGELFF | TGCGCCAGCAGTCCAAGGGGGTCCACCGGGGAGCTGTTTTTT
TRBJ2-1 | TRBD2 | TRBV27 | . | CASSSAGEYNEQFF | TGTGCCAGCAGTTCGGCGGGGGAGTACAATGAGCAGTTCTTC
TRBJ2-5 | . | TRBV20-1 | . | CSARDHETQYF | TGCAGTGCTAGAGATCATGAGACCCAGTACTTC
TRBJ1-2 | . | TRBV7-2 | once | CAAPSYRVNYGYTF | TGTGCCGCTCCTTCCTACAGGGTTAACTATGGCTACACCTTC
TRBJ2-2 | . | TRBV5-6 | . | CASSLQGNTGELFF | TGTGCCAGCAGCTTACAGGGGAACACCGGGGAGCTGTTTTTT
TRBJ2-2 | . | TRBV2 | few | CASSRGSGLLFGGELFF | TGTGCCAGCAGTAGGGGTTCGGGACTCCTTTTTGGCGGGGAGCTGTTTTTT
TRBJ2-3 | TRBD2 | TRBV19 | . | CASPGTSGKDTQYF | TGTGCCAGCCCCGGGACTAGCGGGAAAGATACGCAGTATTTT
TRBJ2-1 | . | TRBV11-2 | . | CASSSLAAEQFF | TGTGCCAGCAGCTCACTAGCAGCTGAGCAGTTCTTC
TRBJ2-2 | TRBD2 | TRBV11-2 | . | CANNERGDTGELFF | TGTGCCAACAACGAACGGGGGGACACCGGGGAGCTGTTTTTT
TRBJ1-1 | . | TRBV9 | few | CASSEQGLTEAFF | TGTGCCAGCAGCGAACAGGGTTTGACTGAAGCTTTCTTT
TRBJ1-1 | . | TRBV30 | . | CAWSVHRNTEAFF | TGTGCCTGGAGTGTCCACAGGAACACTGAAGCTTTCTTT
TRBJ2-7 | . | TRBV7-9 | few | CASSRYEQYF | TGTGCCAGCAGCCGCTACGAGCAGTACTTC
TRBJ1-5 | . | TRBV27 | . | CASSPTAPRGQPQHF | TGTGCCAGCAGTCCCACCGCCCCAAGGGGTCAGCCCCAGCATTTT
TRBJ2-5 | . | TRBV30 | . | CAWSVVETQYF | TGTGCCTGGTCGGTGGTAGAGACCCAGTACTTC
TRBJ2-6 | TRBD1 | TRBV19 | . | CASSKDRVGSGANVLTF | TGTGCCAGTAGTAAGGACAGGGTCGGCTCTGGGGCCAACGTCCTGACTTTC
TRBJ2-3 | . | TRBV18 | . | CASSFGQTSTDTQYF | TGTGCCAGCTCCTTCGGACAGACTAGCACAGATACGCAGTATTTT